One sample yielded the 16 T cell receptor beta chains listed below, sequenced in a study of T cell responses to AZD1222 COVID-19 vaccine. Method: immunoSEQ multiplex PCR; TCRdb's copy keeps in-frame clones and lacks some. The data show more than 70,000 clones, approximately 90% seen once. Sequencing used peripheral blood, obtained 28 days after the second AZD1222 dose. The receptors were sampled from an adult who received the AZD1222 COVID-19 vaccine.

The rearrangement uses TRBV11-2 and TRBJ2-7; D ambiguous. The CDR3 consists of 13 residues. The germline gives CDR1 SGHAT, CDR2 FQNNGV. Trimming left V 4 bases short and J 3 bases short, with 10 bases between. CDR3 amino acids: CASSSTTSYEQYF. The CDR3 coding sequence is TGTGCCAGCAGCTCCACCACCAGCTACGAGCAGTACTTC.

Written as DNA, the CDR3 is TGTGCCAGCAGCTGGGGGGGACAGGCCGGGGGAGAGACCCAGTACTTC. Protein product: CASSWGGQAGGETQYF. The chain uses TRBV7-6 and TRBJ2-5; weak D call: TRBD1 (8 bases). The germline V and J ends were trimmed by 4 bases and 4 bases, with 19 bases remaining between them. This CDR3 contains 16 residues. Germline V lookup: CDR1 SGHVS, CDR2 FNYEAQ.

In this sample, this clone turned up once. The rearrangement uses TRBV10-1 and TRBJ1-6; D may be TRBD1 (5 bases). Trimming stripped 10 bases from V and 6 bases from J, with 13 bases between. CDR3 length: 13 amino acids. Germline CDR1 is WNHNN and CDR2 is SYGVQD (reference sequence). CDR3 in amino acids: CAKTGTVNSPLHF. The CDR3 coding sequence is TGCGCCAAAACCGGGACGGTTAATTCACCCCTCCACTTT.

This chain's CDR3 is CASSRQGQGQPQHF. The CDR3 nucleotides are TGTGCCAGCAGTAGACAGGGGCAAGGGCAGCCCCAGCATTTT. This chain joins TRBV2 and TRBJ1-5; 8 bases are a match to TRBD1. Trimming took 5 bases from V and 7 from J; bases not matched to a gene: 7. The CDR3 extends over 14 amino acids. Germline CDR1 reads SNHLY; CDR2 reads FYNNEI.

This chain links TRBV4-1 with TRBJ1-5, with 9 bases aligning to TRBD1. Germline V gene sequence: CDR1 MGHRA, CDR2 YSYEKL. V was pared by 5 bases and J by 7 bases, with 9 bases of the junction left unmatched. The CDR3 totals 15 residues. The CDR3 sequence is CASSSNRDREQPQHF. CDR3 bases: TGCGCCAGCAGCTCCAACCGGGACAGGGAACAGCCCCAGCATTTT.

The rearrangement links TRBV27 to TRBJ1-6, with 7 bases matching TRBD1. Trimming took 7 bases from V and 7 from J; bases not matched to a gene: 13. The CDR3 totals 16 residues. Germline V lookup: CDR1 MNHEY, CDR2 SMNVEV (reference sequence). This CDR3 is CASTPGTAQGNSPLHF. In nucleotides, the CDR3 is TGTGCCAGCACCCCTGGGACAGCACAAGGGAATTCACCCCTCCACTTT.

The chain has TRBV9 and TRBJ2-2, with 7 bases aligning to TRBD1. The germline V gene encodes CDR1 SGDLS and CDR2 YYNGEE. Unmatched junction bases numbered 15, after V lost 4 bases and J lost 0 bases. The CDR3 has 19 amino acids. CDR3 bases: TGTGCCAGCAGCTTCCGGGACAGTGCTTTGATCGCGAACACCGGGGAGCTGTTTTTT. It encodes CASSFRDSALIANTGELFF.

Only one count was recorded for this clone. The CDR3 protein is CASSQTLAGAYEQYF. The CDR3 region has the DNA TGCGCCAGCAGCCAGACCCTAGCGGGAGCCTACGAGCAGTACTTC. V is TRBV4-3 and J is TRBJ2-7; 10 bases agree with TRBD2. The CDR3 runs 15 residues. From germline, CDR1 is LGHNA and CDR2 YSLEER. V shed 3 bases, J shed 2 bases, and the junction held 4 bases outside the gene matches.

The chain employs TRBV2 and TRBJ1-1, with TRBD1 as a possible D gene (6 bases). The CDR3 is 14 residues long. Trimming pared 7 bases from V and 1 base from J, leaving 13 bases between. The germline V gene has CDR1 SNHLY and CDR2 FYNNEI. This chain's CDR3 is CASTSRGGNTEAFF. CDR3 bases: TGTGCCAGCACCTCTAGGGGGGGGAACACTGAAGCTTTCTTT.

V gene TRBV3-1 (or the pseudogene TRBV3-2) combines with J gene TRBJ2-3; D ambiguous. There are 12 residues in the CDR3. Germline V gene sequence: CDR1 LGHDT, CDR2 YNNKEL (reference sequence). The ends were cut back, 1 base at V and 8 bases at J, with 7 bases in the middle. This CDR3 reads CASSQVGSTQYF. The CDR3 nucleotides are TGTGCCAGCAGCCAAGTAGGAAGTACGCAGTATTTT.

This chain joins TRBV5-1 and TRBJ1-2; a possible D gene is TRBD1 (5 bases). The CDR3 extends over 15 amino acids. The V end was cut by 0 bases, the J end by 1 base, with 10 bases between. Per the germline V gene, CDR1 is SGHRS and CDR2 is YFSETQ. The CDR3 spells CASSLAGQGNYGYTF. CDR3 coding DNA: TGCGCCAGCAGCTTGGCCGGGCAGGGTAACTATGGCTACACCTTC. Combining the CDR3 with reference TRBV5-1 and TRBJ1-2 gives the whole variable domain KAGVTQTPRYLIKTRGQQVTLSCSPISGHRSVSWYQQTPGQGLQFLFEYFSETQRNKGNFPGRFSGRQFSNSRSEMNVSTLELGDSALYLCASSLAGQGNYGYTFGSGTRLTVV.

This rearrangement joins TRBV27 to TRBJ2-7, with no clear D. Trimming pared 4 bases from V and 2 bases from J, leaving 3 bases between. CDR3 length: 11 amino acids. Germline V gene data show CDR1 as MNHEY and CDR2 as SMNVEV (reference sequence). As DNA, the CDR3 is TGTGCCAGCAGTTCTCCCTACGAGCAGTACTTC. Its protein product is CASSSPYEQYF.

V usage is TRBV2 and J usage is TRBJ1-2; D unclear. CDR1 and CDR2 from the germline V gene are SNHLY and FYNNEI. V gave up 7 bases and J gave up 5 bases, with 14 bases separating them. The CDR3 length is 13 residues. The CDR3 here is CASNQLGRYGYTF. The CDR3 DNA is TGTGCCAGCAACCAACTTGGACGTTATGGCTACACCTTC.

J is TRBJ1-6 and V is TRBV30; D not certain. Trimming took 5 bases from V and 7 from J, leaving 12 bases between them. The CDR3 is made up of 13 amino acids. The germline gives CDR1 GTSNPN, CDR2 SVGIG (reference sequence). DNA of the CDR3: TGTGCCTGGGCTCGAGAGTTCAATTCACCCCTCCACTTT. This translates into CAWAREFNSPLHF.

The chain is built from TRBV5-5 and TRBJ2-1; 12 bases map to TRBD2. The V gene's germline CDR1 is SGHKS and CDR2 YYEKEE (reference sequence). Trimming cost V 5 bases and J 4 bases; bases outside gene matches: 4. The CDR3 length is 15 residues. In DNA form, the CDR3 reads TGTGCCAGCAGTTCGACTAGCGGGAGTTACAATGAGCAGTTCTTC. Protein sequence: CASSSTSGSYNEQFF.

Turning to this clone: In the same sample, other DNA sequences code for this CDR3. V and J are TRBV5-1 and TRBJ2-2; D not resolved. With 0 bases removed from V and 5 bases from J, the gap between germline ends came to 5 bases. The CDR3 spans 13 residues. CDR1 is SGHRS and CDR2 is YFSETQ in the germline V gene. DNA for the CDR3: TGCGCCAGCAGCTTGGAGGGAACCGGGGAGCTGTTTTTT. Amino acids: CASSLEGTGELFF.